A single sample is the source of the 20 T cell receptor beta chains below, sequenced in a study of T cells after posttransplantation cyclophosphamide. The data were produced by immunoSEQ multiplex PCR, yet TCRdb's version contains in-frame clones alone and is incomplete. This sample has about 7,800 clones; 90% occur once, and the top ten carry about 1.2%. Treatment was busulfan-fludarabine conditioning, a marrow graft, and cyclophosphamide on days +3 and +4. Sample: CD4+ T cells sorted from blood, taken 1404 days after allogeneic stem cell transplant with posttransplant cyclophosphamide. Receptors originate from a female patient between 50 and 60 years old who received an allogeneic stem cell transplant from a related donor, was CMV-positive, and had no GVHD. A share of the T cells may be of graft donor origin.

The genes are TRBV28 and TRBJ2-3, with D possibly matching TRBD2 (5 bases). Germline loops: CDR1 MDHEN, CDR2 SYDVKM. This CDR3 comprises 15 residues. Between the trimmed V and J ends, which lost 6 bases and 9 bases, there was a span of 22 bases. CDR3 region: CASSPRRGQWNTQYF. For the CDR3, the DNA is TGTGCCAGCAGCCCGCGGAGAGGGCAGTGGAACACGCAGTATTTT.

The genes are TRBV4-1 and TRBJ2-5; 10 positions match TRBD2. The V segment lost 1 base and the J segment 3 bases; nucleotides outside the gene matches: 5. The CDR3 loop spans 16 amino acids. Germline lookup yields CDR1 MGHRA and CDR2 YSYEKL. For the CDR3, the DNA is TGCGCCAGCAGCCAAGGAGCGGGAGGGGGGGAAGAGACCCAGTACTTC. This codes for CASSQGAGGGEETQYF.

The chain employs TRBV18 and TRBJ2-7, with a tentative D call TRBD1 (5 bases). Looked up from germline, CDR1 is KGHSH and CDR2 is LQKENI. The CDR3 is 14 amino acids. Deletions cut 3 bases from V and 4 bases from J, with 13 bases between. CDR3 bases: TGTGCCAGCTCACCGGCGGCAGGGCGGTACGAGCAGTACTTC. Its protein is CASSPAAGRYEQYF.

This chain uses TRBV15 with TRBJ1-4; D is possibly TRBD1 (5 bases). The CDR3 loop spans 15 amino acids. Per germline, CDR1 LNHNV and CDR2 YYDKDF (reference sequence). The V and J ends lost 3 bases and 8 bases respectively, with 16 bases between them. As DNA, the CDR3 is TGTGCCACCAGCAGTTCCAGGGTCAGGGCAGAAAAACTGTTTTTT. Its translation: CATSSSRVRAEKLFF.

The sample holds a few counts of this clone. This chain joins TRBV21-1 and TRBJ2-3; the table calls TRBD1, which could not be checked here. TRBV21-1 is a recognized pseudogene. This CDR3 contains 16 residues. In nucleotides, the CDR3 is TGTGCCAGCAGCAAAGCGCTTTGGCAGTGCACAGATACGCAGTATTTT. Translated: CASSKALWQCTDTQYF.

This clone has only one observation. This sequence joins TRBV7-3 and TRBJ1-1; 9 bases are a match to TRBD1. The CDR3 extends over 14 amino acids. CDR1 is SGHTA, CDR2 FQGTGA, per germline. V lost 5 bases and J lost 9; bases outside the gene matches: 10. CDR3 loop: CASSDPGQGNKAFF. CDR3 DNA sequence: TGTGCCAGCAGCGACCCCGGACAGGGGAATAAAGCTTTCTTT.

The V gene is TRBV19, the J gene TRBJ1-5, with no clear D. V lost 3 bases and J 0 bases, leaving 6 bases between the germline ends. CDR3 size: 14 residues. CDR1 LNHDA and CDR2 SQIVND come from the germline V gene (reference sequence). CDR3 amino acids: CASSISPSNQPQHF. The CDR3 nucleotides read TGTGCCAGTAGTATCAGTCCTAGCAATCAGCCCCAGCATTTT.

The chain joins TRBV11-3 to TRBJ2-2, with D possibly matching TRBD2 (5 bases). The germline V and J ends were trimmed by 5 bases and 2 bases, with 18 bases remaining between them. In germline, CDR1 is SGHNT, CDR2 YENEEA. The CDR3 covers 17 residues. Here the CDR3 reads CASSRGRWETNTGELFF. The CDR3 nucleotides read TGTGCCAGCAGCCGAGGTCGGTGGGAGACTAACACCGGGGAGCTGTTTTTT.

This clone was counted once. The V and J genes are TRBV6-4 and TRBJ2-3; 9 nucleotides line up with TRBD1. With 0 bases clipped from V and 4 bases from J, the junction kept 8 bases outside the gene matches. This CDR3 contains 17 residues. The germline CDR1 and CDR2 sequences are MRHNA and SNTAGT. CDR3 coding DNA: TGTGCCAGCAGTGACTCGGCGGGGACAGGGAGGGCAGATACGCAGTATTTT. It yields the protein CASSDSAGTGRADTQYF.

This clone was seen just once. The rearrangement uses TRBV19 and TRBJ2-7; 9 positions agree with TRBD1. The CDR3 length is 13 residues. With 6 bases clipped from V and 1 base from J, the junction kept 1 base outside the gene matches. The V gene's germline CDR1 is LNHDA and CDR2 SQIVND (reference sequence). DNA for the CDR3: TGTGCCAGTAGGGGACAGGGATCCTACGAGCAGTACTTC. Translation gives CASRGQGSYEQYF.

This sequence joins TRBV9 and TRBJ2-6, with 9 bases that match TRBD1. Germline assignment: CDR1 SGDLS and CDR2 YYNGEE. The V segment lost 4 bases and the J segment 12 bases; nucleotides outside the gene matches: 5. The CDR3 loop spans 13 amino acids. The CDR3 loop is CASSPGTGSVLTF. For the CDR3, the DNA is TGTGCCAGCAGCCCCGGGACAGGGAGCGTCCTGACTTTC.

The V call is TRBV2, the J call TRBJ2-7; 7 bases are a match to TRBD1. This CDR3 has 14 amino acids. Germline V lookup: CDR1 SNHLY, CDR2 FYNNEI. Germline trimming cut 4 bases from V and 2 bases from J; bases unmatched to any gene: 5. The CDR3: CASSATGQPYEQYF. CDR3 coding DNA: TGTGCCAGCAGTGCCACGGGACAGCCCTACGAGCAGTACTTC.

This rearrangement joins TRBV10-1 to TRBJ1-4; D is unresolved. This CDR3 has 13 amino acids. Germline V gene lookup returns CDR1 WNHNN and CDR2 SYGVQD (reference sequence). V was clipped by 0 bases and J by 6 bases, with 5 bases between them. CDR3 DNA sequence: TGCGCCAGCAGTGAGTCGCGGTATGAAAAACTGTTTTTT. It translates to CASSESRYEKLFF.

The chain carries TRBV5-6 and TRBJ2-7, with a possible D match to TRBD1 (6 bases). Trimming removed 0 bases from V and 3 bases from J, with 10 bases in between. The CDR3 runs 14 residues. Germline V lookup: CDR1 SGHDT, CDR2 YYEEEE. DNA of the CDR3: TGTGCCAGCAGCTTGGCGACAGGTTTCTACGAGCAGTACTTC. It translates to CASSLATGFYEQYF.

The CDR3 nucleotides read TGTGCCAGCAATTTGGAAGGCGGGCTTGATGGCTACACCTTC. Protein: CASNLEGGLDGYTF. The chain recombines TRBV2 with TRBJ1-2; D remains ambiguous. Trimming stripped 7 bases from V and 6 bases from J, with 18 bases between. This CDR3 has 14 residues. Germline-derived CDR1 and CDR2 are SNHLY and FYNNEI.

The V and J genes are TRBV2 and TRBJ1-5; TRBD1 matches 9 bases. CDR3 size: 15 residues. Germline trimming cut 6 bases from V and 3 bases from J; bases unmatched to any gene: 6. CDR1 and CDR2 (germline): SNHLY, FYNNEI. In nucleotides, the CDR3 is TGTGCCAGCAGAGCGCGGGACAGGGCCAATCAGCCCCAGCATTTT. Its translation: CASRARDRANQPQHF.

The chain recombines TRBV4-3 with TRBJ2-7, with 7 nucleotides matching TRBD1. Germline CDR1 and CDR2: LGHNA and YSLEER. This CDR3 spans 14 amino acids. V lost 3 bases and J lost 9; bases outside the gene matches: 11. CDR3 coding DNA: TGCGCCAGCAGCCATGGACAGGATGCTACGACGCAGTACTTC. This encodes CASSHGQDATTQYF.

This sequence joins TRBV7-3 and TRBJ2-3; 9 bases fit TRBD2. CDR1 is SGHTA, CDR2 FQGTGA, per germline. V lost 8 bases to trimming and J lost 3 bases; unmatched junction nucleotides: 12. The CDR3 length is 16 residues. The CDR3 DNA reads TGTGCCAGCGCAATCCAGGGACTAGCAAGGACAGATACGCAGTATTTT. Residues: CASAIQGLARTDTQYF. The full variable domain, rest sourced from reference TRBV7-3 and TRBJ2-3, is GAGVSQTPSNKVTEKGKYVELRCDPISGHTALYWYRQSLGQGPEFLIYFQGTGAADDSGLPNDRFFAVRPEGSVSTLKIQRTERGDSAVYLCASAIQGLARTDTQYFGPGTRLTVL.

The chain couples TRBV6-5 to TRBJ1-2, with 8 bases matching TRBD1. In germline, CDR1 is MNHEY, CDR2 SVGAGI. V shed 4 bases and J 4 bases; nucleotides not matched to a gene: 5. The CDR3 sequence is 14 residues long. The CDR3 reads CASSSGTGLYGYTF. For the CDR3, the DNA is TGTGCCAGCAGTTCCGGGACAGGCCTCTATGGCTACACCTTC.

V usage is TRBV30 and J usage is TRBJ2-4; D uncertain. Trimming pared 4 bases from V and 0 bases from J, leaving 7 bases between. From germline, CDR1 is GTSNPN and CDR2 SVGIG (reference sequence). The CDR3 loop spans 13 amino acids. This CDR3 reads CAWNKIAKNIQYF. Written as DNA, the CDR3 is TGTGCCTGGAACAAAATAGCCAAAAACATTCAGTACTTC. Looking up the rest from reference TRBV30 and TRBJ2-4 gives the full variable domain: SQTIHQWPATLVQPVGSPLSLECTVEGTSNPNLYWYRQAAGRGLQLLFYSVGIGQISSEVPQNLSASRPQDRQFILSSKKLLLSDSGFYLCAWNKIAKNIQYFGAGTRLSVL.